These T cell receptor beta chains were read from a single sample in a study of blood T cell repertoires in COVID-19. Using immunoSEQ multiplex PCR, the repertoire was profiled, and TCRdb retains in-frame clones only, with some absent. Here the sample spans fewer than 45,000 clones, over 75% being singletons. Input material: peripheral blood. The source of these receptors is a human donor in a cohort sampled during active COVID-19. Both conserved end residues are part of each CDR3. A D gene is named only where the DNA matches it firmly. Only some rows state a clone size, as once, few, many or a class for expanded clones.

J gene,D gene,V gene,clone size,CDR3 DNA,CDR3 protein
TRBJ2-7,-,TRBV12-3/TRBV12-4,few,TGTGCCAGCAGTCGCGGGCCTTCCTACGAGCAGTACTTC,CASSRGPSYEQYF
TRBJ2-5,-,TRBV5-1,-,TGCGCCAGCAGCTTGGCGGGACAACTCAGCCGAGAGACCCAGTACTTC,CASSLAGQLSRETQYF
TRBJ2-7,-,TRBV5-1,-,TGCGCCAGCAGCTTGGTTCCGCAGGGGGACTTGGACGAGCAGTACTTC,CASSLVPQGDLDEQYF
TRBJ1-1,-,TRBV4-2,-,TGTGCCAGCAGCCAAGTTACGCGGAATTTGAACACTGAAGCTTTCTTT,CASSQVTRNLNTEAFF
TRBJ1-1,TRBD1,TRBV27,-,TGTGCCAGCAGTCGCCTGACAGGGACTGAAGCTTTCTTT,CASSRLTGTEAFF
TRBJ1-2,TRBD1,TRBV5-6,-,TGTGCCAGCAGCTCCGGGACAGGGGGCTACTATGGCTACACCTTC,CASSSGTGGYYGYTF
TRBJ1-4,-,TRBV6-5,-,TGTGCCAGCAGAGACGACAGTCTTAATGAAAAACTGTTTTTT,CASRDDSLNEKLFF
TRBJ2-7,-,TRBV7-2,-,TGTGCCAGCAGCCCGAGTTACTCCTACGAGCAGTACTTC,CASSPSYSYEQYF
TRBJ2-2,TRBD1,TRBV3-1/TRBV3-2,-,TGTGCCAGCAGCGCCCATACAGGGGGCGCGGGCACCGGGGAGCTGTTTTTT,CASSAHTGGAGTGELFF
TRBJ1-2,-,TRBV19,-,TGTGCCAGTAGTATATACACCGGGAGGGCCTATGGCTACACCTTC,CASSIYTGRAYGYTF
TRBJ1-1,-,TRBV7-9,-,TGTGCCAGCAGCTTAGGTGGAGGGACAGCTTTCTTT,CASSLGGGTAFF
TRBJ2-7,-,TRBV14,-,TGTGCCAGCAGCCAAGAACGTAGGGGTGGCTTGGGCTCCTACGAGCAGTACTTC,CASSQERRGGLGSYEQYF
TRBJ2-1,TRBD2,TRBV5-6,-,TGTGCCAGCAGCTTGGGACTAGCGAGAGGCAATGAGCAGTTCTTC,CASSLGLARGNEQFF
TRBJ1-5,TRBD1,TRBV6-5,-,TGTGCCAGTAAGACAGGGGGCAGCTGGGTTCAGCCCCAGCATTTT,CASKTGGSWVQPQHF
TRBJ2-2,TRBD2,TRBV28,once,TGTGCCAGCAGTTTGACGGGAGGGTACACCGGGGAGCTGTTTTTT,CASSLTGGYTGELFF
TRBJ2-1,TRBD1,TRBV19,-,TGTGCCAGTAGTAGCAGACAGGGGGCAGTTGAGCAGTTCTTC,CASSSRQGAVEQFF
TRBJ2-3,TRBD2,TRBV5-4,once,TGTGCCAGCAGCCGCGGACTAGCGGACACAGATACGCAGTATTTT,CASSRGLADTDTQYF
TRBJ1-2,TRBD1,TRBV19,-,TGTGCCAGTTTTACCGGGACAGGGGTAGACTATGGCTACACCTTC,CASFTGTGVDYGYTF
TRBJ2-1,-,TRBV6-1,-,TGTGCCAGCAGTGAAGCGCGGGGAAATGAGCAGTTCTTC,CASSEARGNEQFF
TRBJ2-7,TRBD1,TRBV3-1/TRBV3-2,-,TGTGCCAGCAGCCAAGGGGACAGAGACGTGGAGCAGTACTTC,CASSQGDRDVEQYF
TRBJ2-2,-,TRBV24-1,-,TGTGCCACCAGTGATTCCCCAGGGTACGAAGGGGAGCTGTTTTTT,CATSDSPGYEGELFF
TRBJ1-3,TRBD1,TRBV4-3,-,TGCGCCAGCAGCCAAGGGGGCAGGGGGCTTGGAAACACCATATATTTT,CASSQGGRGLGNTIYF
TRBJ1-2,TRBD1,TRBV28,-,TGTGCCAGCAGACTGGACAGGGGGCGAGATGGCTACACCTTC,CASRLDRGRDGYTF
TRBJ2-7,-,TRBV7-9,-,TGTGCCAGCAGCTTACAGGGGATTTCCTACGAGCAGTACTTC,CASSLQGISYEQYF
TRBJ2-3,TRBD2,TRBV6-1,-,TGTGCCAGCAGTGAAATACGGACTAGCGGGATAAATACGCAGTATTTT,CASSEIRTSGINTQYF
TRBJ1-6,-,TRBV19,-,TGTGCCAGTAACTCATATAATTCACCCCTCCACTTT,CASNSYNSPLHF